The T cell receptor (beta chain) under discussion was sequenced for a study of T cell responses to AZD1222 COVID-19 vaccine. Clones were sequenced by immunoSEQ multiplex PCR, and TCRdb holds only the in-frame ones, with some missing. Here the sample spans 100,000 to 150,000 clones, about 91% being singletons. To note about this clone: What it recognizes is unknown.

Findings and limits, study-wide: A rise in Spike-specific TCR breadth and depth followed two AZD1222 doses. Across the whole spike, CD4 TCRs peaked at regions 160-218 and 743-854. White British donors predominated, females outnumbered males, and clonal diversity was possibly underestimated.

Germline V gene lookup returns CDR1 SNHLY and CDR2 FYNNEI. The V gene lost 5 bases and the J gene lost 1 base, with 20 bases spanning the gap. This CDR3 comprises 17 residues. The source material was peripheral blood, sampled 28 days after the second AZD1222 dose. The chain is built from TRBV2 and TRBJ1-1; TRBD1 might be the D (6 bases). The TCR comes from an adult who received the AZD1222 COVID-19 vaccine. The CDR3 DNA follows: TGTGCCAGCAGTTTCAGAGTTGGGGGCCCGACGAACACTGAAGCTTTCTTT. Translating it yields CASSFRVGGPTNTEAFF.